This T cell receptor (beta chain) was sequenced in a study of blood T cell repertoires in COVID-19. About the research overall: Acute and convalescent COVID-19 specimens originated in the United States, Italy and Spain.

Sequenced by immunoSEQ multiplex PCR; TCRdb stores in-frame clones only, minus some. The sample has a few hundred thousand clones; over 80% are singletons. The CDR3 is made up of 17 amino acids. The origin of this receptor is a woman aged 40 to 50 who had recovered from COVID-19. Specimen: PBMCs or T cells enriched from blood (not recorded which). The chain recombines TRBV21-1 with TRBJ1-1; TRBD1 is the table's D call and was not checked against the DNA. TRBV21-1 is described as a pseudogene. This chain's CDR3 is CASSKPSRAAGHTEAFF. The CDR3 nucleotides are TGTGCCAGCAGCAAACCGTCCAGGGCGGCTGGGCACACTGAAGCTTTCTTT.